Listed below are T cell receptor beta chains from one sample, sequenced in a study of CD8+ T cells in alopecia areata. Assay used: immunoSEQ multiplex PCR; TCRdb lists only in-frame clones, some missing. The sample has a few hundred thousand clones, about three fifths seen once. The sample consisted of CD4+ T cells sorted from blood, taken between weeks 51 and 54, from a patient treated with tofacitinib. Source of these receptors: a human donor with alopecia areata. CDR3s include the opening cysteine and the closing phenylalanine or tryptophan. A D gene is named only where the DNA matches it firmly. Clone size, where shown, is once, few, many, or a class for clones that have expanded.

d_call,v_call,clone_size,j_call,cdr3_aa,cdr3_nt
-,TRBV7-9,once,TRBJ1-2,CASAVTGYGYTF,TGTGCCAGCGCCGTGACAGGCTATGGCTACACCTTC
TRBD2,TRBV9,-,TRBJ2-5,CASSVGAASGGQETQYF,TGTGCCAGCAGCGTTGGGGCGGCTAGCGGGGGTCAAGAGACCCAGTACTTC
-,TRBV29-1,-,TRBJ2-5,CSVIPRQGLVQETQYF,TGCAGCGTTATCCCGCGCCAGGGCCTCGTCCAAGAGACCCAGTACTTC
-,TRBV2,-,TRBJ1-1,CASRGQFNTEAFF,TGTGCCAGCCGAGGACAGTTTAACACTGAAGCTTTCTTT
-,TRBV4-2,-,TRBJ1-2,CASSPRDSNYGYTF,TGTGCCAGCAGCCCTCGAGACTCTAACTATGGCTACACCTTC
-,TRBV2,once,TRBJ2-7,CASEGSYEQYF,TGTGCCAGCGAGGGCTCCTACGAGCAGTACTTC
-,TRBV7-9,medium-sized,TRBJ2-7,CASRSRDLEGEQYF,TGTGCCAGCAGATCCCGAGACCTTGAGGGGGAGCAGTACTTC
-,TRBV15,-,TRBJ1-1,CATRAGMGMNTEAFF,TGTGCCACCAGGGCAGGGATGGGCATGAACACTGAAGCTTTCTTT
TRBD1,TRBV9,once,TRBJ1-2,CASSPRDRASHYGYTF,TGTGCCAGCAGCCCGAGGGACAGGGCTAGTCACTATGGCTACACCTTC
-,TRBV11-2,few,TRBJ2-5,CASSIGTPSGETQYF,TGTGCCAGCAGCATAGGGACTCCCTCAGGGGAGACCCAGTACTTC
-,TRBV19,few,TRBJ2-3,CASNRDRGTDTQYF,TGTGCCAGTAACCGGGACCGAGGCACAGATACGCAGTATTTT
-,TRBV14,-,TRBJ1-1,CASSWDGNTEAFF,TGTGCCAGCAGCTGGGACGGGAACACTGAAGCTTTCTTT
-,TRBV29-1,few,TRBJ2-3,CSVARELTDTQYF,TGCAGCGTCGCAAGGGAACTCACAGATACGCAGTATTTT
-,TRBV20-1,-,TRBJ1-1,CSARATEAFF,TGCAGTGCTAGGGCCACTGAAGCTTTCTTT
TRBD1,TRBV6-5,few,TRBJ2-1,CASTPPAGGNEQFF,TGTGCCAGCACCCCCCCGGCAGGGGGCAATGAGCAGTTCTTC
-,TRBV23-1,-,TRBJ1-1,CASSPPRGEAFF,TGCGCCAGCAGTCCGCCCAGGGGTGAAGCTTTCTTT
TRBD1,TRBV25-1,-,TRBJ2-7,CASSEGQGTYEQYF,TGTGCCAGCAGTGAGGGACAGGGTACCTACGAGCAGTACTTC
-,TRBV15,-,TRBJ2-7,CATSPPRLRGYYEQYF,TGTGCCACCTCCCCACCCCGACTGAGGGGATACTACGAGCAGTACTTC